This TCR beta chain emerged from a study of T cells after yellow fever vaccination. One entry per CDR3 protein, called by TCRdb with MiXCR from the 5' RACE reads. In the table there are 300,000 to 400,000 distinct CDR3 sequences, roughly an eighth of which are singletons. Trimming shortened V by 0 bases and J by 3 bases, and 14 bases separated the two germline ends. Germline V lookup: CDR1 SGHTA, CDR2 FQGNSA. The CDR3 extends over 16 amino acids. The sample here was CD4+ T cells sorted from PBMCs, taken 15 days after the yellow fever booster vaccination. The sequence was obtained from a man younger than 30 who received the YFV17D yellow fever vaccine. The rearrangement joins TRBV7-2 to TRBJ1-2; possibly TRBD1 for D (5 bases). The CDR3 spells CASSLARDPRHYGYTF. The CDR3 region has the DNA TGTGCCAGCAGCTTAGCGCGGGACCCTAGGCACTATGGCTACACCTTC.